Listed below are T cell receptor beta chains from one sample, sequenced in a study of blood T cell repertoires in COVID-19. Sequenced by immunoSEQ multiplex PCR; TCRdb stores in-frame clones only, minus some. This sample has 64,000 or so clones, with 60% to 80% found just once. The sequenced sample consisted of peripheral blood. Receptor source: an elderly man with acute or convalescent COVID-19. Both conserved end residues are part of each CDR3. Fields, in order: clone size, V gene, J gene, D gene, CDR3 protein, CDR3 DNA. The D gene is left open where the match is weak. Only some rows state a clone size, as once, few, many or a class for expanded clones.

clone size: -; V gene: TRBV11-2; J gene: TRBJ1-2; D gene: -; CDR3 protein: CASSVQKNYGYTF; CDR3 DNA: TGTGCCAGCAGCGTACAGAAAAACTATGGCTACACCTTC
clone size: once; V gene: TRBV6-1; J gene: TRBJ1-2; D gene: -; CDR3 protein: CASSDVWGVDYGYTF; CDR3 DNA: TGTGCCAGCAGTGACGTGTGGGGGGTAGACTATGGCTACACCTTC
clone size: few; V gene: TRBV27; J gene: TRBJ1-1; D gene: -; CDR3 protein: CASSLTGTPSEAFF; CDR3 DNA: TGTGCCAGCAGTTTAACAGGGACCCCGAGTGAAGCTTTCTTT
clone size: -; V gene: TRBV6-4; J gene: TRBJ2-7; D gene: -; CDR3 protein: CASTSGFYEQYF; CDR3 DNA: TGTGCCAGCACCTCAGGGTTCTACGAGCAGTACTTC
clone size: -; V gene: TRBV11-2; J gene: TRBJ1-4; D gene: TRBD1; CDR3 protein: CASSLSTGVNEKLFF; CDR3 DNA: TGTGCCAGCAGCTTAAGTACAGGGGTTAACGAAAAACTGTTTTTT
clone size: -; V gene: TRBV6-2/TRBV6-3; J gene: TRBJ2-3; D gene: TRBD2; CDR3 protein: CASSYSTQRGVADTQYF; CDR3 DNA: TGTGCCAGCAGTTACTCGACGCAGCGGGGGGTGGCAGATACGCAGTATTTT
clone size: -; V gene: TRBV3-1/TRBV3-2; J gene: TRBJ2-1; D gene: -; CDR3 protein: CASSQAGQKLGNEQFF; CDR3 DNA: TGTGCCAGCAGCCAGGCAGGGCAAAAATTGGGCAATGAGCAGTTCTTC
clone size: -; V gene: TRBV5-1; J gene: TRBJ2-1; D gene: TRBD2; CDR3 protein: CASSPPGGRRNNEQFF; CDR3 DNA: TGCGCCAGCAGCCCGCCTGGCGGGAGACGGAACAATGAGCAGTTCTTC
clone size: -; V gene: TRBV7-9; J gene: TRBJ2-5; D gene: TRBD1; CDR3 protein: CASSLVAGGETQYF; CDR3 DNA: TGTGCCAGCAGCTTAGTGGCAGGGGGAGAGACCCAGTACTTC
clone size: -; V gene: TRBV6-1; J gene: TRBJ1-2; D gene: -; CDR3 protein: CASSEARGSSYGYTF; CDR3 DNA: TGTGCCAGCAGTGAAGCCCGGGGTTCTAGTTATGGCTACACCTTC
clone size: -; V gene: TRBV6-1; J gene: TRBJ1-5; D gene: -; CDR3 protein: CASSGAGVVQPQHF; CDR3 DNA: TGTGCCAGCAGTGGAGCAGGGGTGGTTCAGCCCCAGCATTTT
clone size: -; V gene: TRBV2; J gene: TRBJ2-2; D gene: -; CDR3 protein: CASSLLQGNGELFF; CDR3 DNA: TGTGCCAGCAGCCTCCTACAGGGTAACGGGGAGCTGTTTTTT
clone size: -; V gene: TRBV7-6; J gene: TRBJ2-3; D gene: -; CDR3 protein: CASSSPGDTQYF; CDR3 DNA: TGTGCCAGCAGCTCGCCGGGAGATACGCAGTATTTT
clone size: -; V gene: TRBV6-1; J gene: TRBJ2-5; D gene: -; CDR3 protein: CASSDEGFRGETQYF; CDR3 DNA: TGTGCCAGCAGTGACGAAGGTTTCAGGGGAGAGACCCAGTACTTC
clone size: -; V gene: TRBV4-1; J gene: TRBJ2-5; D gene: TRBD2; CDR3 protein: CASSQDPPGLGLAGAQETQYF; CDR3 DNA: TGCGCCAGCAGCCAAGACCCCCCCGGGCTAGGACTAGCGGGGGCCCAAGAGACCCAGTACTTC
clone size: few; V gene: TRBV30; J gene: TRBJ2-7; D gene: TRBD2; CDR3 protein: CAWSGQLAGAVEQYF; CDR3 DNA: TGTGCCTGGAGCGGGCAACTAGCGGGGGCGGTCGAGCAGTACTTC
clone size: few; V gene: TRBV6-1; J gene: TRBJ1-2; D gene: TRBD1; CDR3 protein: CASSEIGTGVNYGYTF; CDR3 DNA: TGTGCCAGCAGTGAAATAGGGACAGGGGTTAACTATGGCTACACCTTC
clone size: -; V gene: TRBV18; J gene: TRBJ2-2; D gene: TRBD2; CDR3 protein: CASSPYTSGTHTGELFF; CDR3 DNA: TGTGCCAGCTCACCTTATACTAGCGGGACACACACCGGGGAGCTGTTTTTT
clone size: -; V gene: TRBV5-1; J gene: TRBJ2-1; D gene: TRBD2; CDR3 protein: CASSISGGRINEQFF; CDR3 DNA: TGCGCCAGCAGCATTAGCGGGGGGAGGATCAATGAGCAGTTCTTC
clone size: -; V gene: TRBV5-1; J gene: TRBJ2-1; D gene: -; CDR3 protein: CASNWAGTSSNEQFF; CDR3 DNA: TGCGCCAGCAACTGGGCGGGAACTTCCTCAAATGAGCAGTTCTTC
clone size: -; V gene: TRBV3-1/TRBV3-2; J gene: TRBJ1-4; D gene: -; CDR3 protein: CASSPYSSGHNEKLFF; CDR3 DNA: TGTGCCAGCAGCCCCTATTCTTCGGGACATAATGAAAAACTGTTTTTT
clone size: -; V gene: TRBV19; J gene: TRBJ2-3; D gene: TRBD2; CDR3 protein: CASSTLAAGTDTQYF; CDR3 DNA: TGTGCCAGTAGTACACTAGCGGCGGGGACAGATACGCAGTATTTT
clone size: -; V gene: TRBV6-1; J gene: TRBJ1-5; D gene: -; CDR3 protein: CASSESRGNNQPQHF; CDR3 DNA: TGTGCCAGCAGTGAATCTCGAGGGAACAATCAGCCCCAGCATTTT